Listed below are T cell receptor beta chains from one sample, sequenced in a study of CD8 T cells in Susac syndrome. MiXCR, run by TCRdb on the immunoSEQ multiplex PCR reads, gives a single entry per CDR3 protein. Of about 280,000 distinct CDR3 sequences in the sample, 80% to 90% were seen once. Sequencing input: CD8+ T cells from PBMCs. These receptors originate from a human donor with multiple sclerosis. CDR3s include the opening cysteine and the closing phenylalanine or tryptophan. The D gene is left open where the match is weak. For some rows the clone size is stated as once, few or many, or as a class when expanded; others skip it.

d_call j_call v_call clone_size cdr3_nt cdr3_aa
TRBD2 TRBJ2-3 TRBV5-1 once TGCGCCAGCAGCGCCCGACTAGCTCAATTAGGTTTTTCAGATACGCAGTATTTT CASSARLAQLGFSDTQYF
. TRBJ2-3 TRBV3-1 . TGTGCCAGCAGCCCAGCGCCTAGATACACAGATACGCAGTATTTT CASSPAPRYTDTQYF
TRBD1 TRBJ2-1 TRBV18 . TGTGCCAGCTCACTCACGACAGGGGCACGACCAGGCGATGAGCAGTTCTTC CASSLTTGARPGDEQFF
. TRBJ1-1 TRBV30 . TGTGCCTGGATCGCGCGGGCTGAAGCTTTCTTT CAWIARAEAFF
TRBD1 TRBJ2-7 TRBV9 once TGTGCCAGCAGCCCCAGGACAGGGGACGAGCAGTACTTC CASSPRTGDEQYF
. TRBJ2-1 TRBV5-1 once TGCGCCAGCGCCCTGGGGGGGCTCCTCGTCAATGAGCAGTTCTTC CASALGGLLVNEQFF
. TRBJ2-7 TRBV27 few TGTGCCAGCAGACATGGTTACGAGCAGTACTTC CASRHGYEQYF
. TRBJ1-6 TRBV4-1 . TGCGCCAGCAGCCAAGGAGAACAGCATCACCATTCACCCCTCCACTTT CASSQGEQHHHSPLHF
. TRBJ2-1 TRBV27 . TGTGCCAGCAGTTTATATAGCGGTAATGAGCAGTTCTTC CASSLYSGNEQFF
. TRBJ1-5 TRBV27 . TGTGCCAGCAGTCAACCCAATCAGCCCCAGCATTTT CASSQPNQPQHF
TRBD2 TRBJ2-3 TRBV7-9 once TGTGCCAGCACGCCAGGGAGGGACTTGGCAGATACGCAGTATTTT CASTPGRDLADTQYF
. TRBJ1-1 TRBV13 . TGTGCCAGCAGCTTAGTCGCCGGACCCAACACTGAAGCTTTCTTT CASSLVAGPNTEAFF
. TRBJ2-3 TRBV30 . TGTGCCTGGAGTGTATGGGGACATGCAGATACGCAGTATTTT CAWSVWGHADTQYF
. TRBJ1-1 TRBV6-1 . TGTGCCAGCAGCCTCCAAGCCTACACTGAAGCTTTCTTT CASSLQAYTEAFF
TRBD2 TRBJ2-7 TRBV13 few TGTGCCAGCAGCTCCGGGACTAGCAGGAGATACGAGCAGTACTTC CASSSGTSRRYEQYF
TRBD2 TRBJ2-2 TRBV20-1 . TGCAGTGCTAGAGTTAGCGGGACCACCGGGGAGCTGTTTTTT CSARVSGTTGELFF
. TRBJ2-2 TRBV2 . TGTGCCAGCAGTGATGGGGGCCCCGGGGAGCTGTTTTTT CASSDGGPGELFF
. TRBJ2-1 TRBV7-9 . TGTGCCAGCAGCTCGGGACCCCCCGAGCAGTTCTTC CASSSGPPEQFF
TRBD2 TRBJ2-7 TRBV11-2 . TGTGCCAGCAGCCTCGAAGCGGGAATCAGGTACGAGCAGTACTTC CASSLEAGIRYEQYF
TRBD2 TRBJ2-5 TRBV14 . TGTGCCAGCAGCCTTCGGTGGGCGGGAGTAACAAAGGGAGAGACCCAGTACTTC CASSLRWAGVTKGETQYF
TRBD1 TRBJ2-3 TRBV20-1 . TGCAGTGCTAAGACGTTCAGGGGGCGCAAAGCAGATACGCAGTATTTT CSAKTFRGRKADTQYF
. TRBJ1-1 TRBV6-5 . TGTGCCAGCAGTTCCCGTCGATTAGAAGCTTTCTTT CASSSRRLEAFF
. TRBJ2-1 TRBV12-3/TRBV12-4 . TGTGCCAGCAGTGCCGTCGGATGGGTTGAGCAGTTCTTC CASSAVGWVEQFF
TRBD2 TRBJ2-7 TRBV5-1 . TGCGCCAGCAGCCCACCCTCAAACGGGAGGGCCGGTGAGCAGTACTTC CASSPPSNGRAGEQYF
TRBD2 TRBJ2-2 TRBV6-5 . TGTGCCAGCAGTTACGGATGGGGGAGACTAGCGTTCACCGGGGAGCTGTTTTTT CASSYGWGRLAFTGELFF
. TRBJ2-1 TRBV15 . TGTGCCACCAGCAGAGTGGCGGCTTCTAGCTCCTACAATGAGCAGTTCTTC CATSRVAASSSYNEQFF
TRBD2 TRBJ2-7 TRBV28 . TGTGCCAGCAGTTCACCGGGACTAGCGGGACCAGCCTACGAGCAGTACTTC CASSSPGLAGPAYEQYF
. TRBJ2-7 TRBV27 . TGTGCCAGCAGGGAACTAGCAATCTCAACCTACGAGCAGTACTTC CASRELAISTYEQYF
TRBD1 TRBJ1-6 TRBV27 . TGTGCCAGCAGCTATTCTACAGGGGGCAGTTCACCCCTCCACTTT CASSYSTGGSSPLHF
TRBD1 TRBJ2-2 TRBV29-1 . TGCAGCGTTCAAAACTCCCTGACAGGGGTCGGAAGCGGGGAGCTGTTTTTT CSVQNSLTGVGSGELFF
TRBD1 TRBJ1-5 TRBV6-1 few TGTGCCAGCAGTCGGACAGGAGGTAGCAATCAGCCCCAGCATTTT CASSRTGGSNQPQHF
TRBD2 TRBJ2-1 TRBV9 . TGTGCCAGCAACTTAGCGGGCCGGGCCAATGAGCAGTTCTTC CASNLAGRANEQFF
TRBD1 TRBJ1-1 TRBV4-1 . TGCGCCAGCAGCCTATTCTACAGGGGGGGTATGAACACTGAAGCTTTCTTT CASSLFYRGGMNTEAFF
. TRBJ1-1 TRBV5-1 . TGCGCCAGCAGCTACAGCCCCCGGAGGGACACTGAAGCTTTCTTT CASSYSPRRDTEAFF
TRBD1 TRBJ2-7 TRBV29-1 . TGCAGCGTTGAAGACGAAACGGGACAGGCGTCCTACGAGCAGTACTTC CSVEDETGQASYEQYF
. TRBJ2-7 TRBV7-9 . TGTGCCAGCAGCAGGACCGAGCTAGCTTACTACGAGCAGTACTTC CASSRTELAYYEQYF
. TRBJ1-1 TRBV9 . TGTGCCAGCAGCGTAGTTTCCGACAGGGAAGCTTTCTTT CASSVVSDREAFF
. TRBJ2-7 TRBV29-1 . TGCAGCGTTGGCTGGCGGGGTAAGTCCTACGAGCAGTACTTC CSVGWRGKSYEQYF
. TRBJ2-3 TRBV25-1 few TGTGCCAGCAGTGAATTTGGACAGAGCACAGATACGCAGTATTTT CASSEFGQSTDTQYF
TRBD1 TRBJ1-1 TRBV7-9 . TGTGCCAGCAGCGGTAGCCGGGACAGGGAAAGTACTGAAGCTTTCTTT CASSGSRDRESTEAFF
. TRBJ1-5 TRBV27 . TGTGCCAGCAGTTTAAACTTTAATCAGCCCCAGCATTTT CASSLNFNQPQHF
. TRBJ2-7 TRBV19 . TGTGCCAGTAGTATGGACAGCCTTAGGGTTTACGAGCAGTACTTC CASSMDSLRVYEQYF
. TRBJ2-1 TRBV3-1 . TGTGCCAGCAGCCGGCGACTGGCCAGCAGGGCCAATGAGCAGTTCTTC CASSRRLASRANEQFF
. TRBJ2-7 TRBV4-1 . TGCGCCAGCAGCCAACGCCAAGGCTACGAGCAGTACTTC CASSQRQGYEQYF
TRBD2 TRBJ2-1 TRBV28 . TGTGCCAGCATCGCAGCTAGCGGGAGGGGCGATGAGCAGTTCTTC CASIAASGRGDEQFF
. TRBJ2-3 TRBV20-1 few TGCAGTGCTAGGGACTGGCTGATGGATACGCAGTATTTT CSARDWLMDTQYF
. TRBJ2-7 TRBV19 . TGTGCCAGTAGTATGGATGCGACAGGATACGAGCAGTACTTC CASSMDATGYEQYF
TRBD2 TRBJ2-1 TRBV9 . TGTGCCAGCAGCCGCGGCCTAGCGGGAGATGATGAGCAGTTCTTC CASSRGLAGDDEQFF
. TRBJ2-1 TRBV4-1 . TGCGCCAGCAGCCAAGGCCCCGCCGAGCAGTTCTTC CASSQGPAEQFF
TRBD2 TRBJ2-3 TRBV5-4 . TGTGCCAGCAACCCGGGACTAGCGGGAGTAGATACGCAGTATTTT CASNPGLAGVDTQYF
. TRBJ2-4 TRBV7-8 . TGTGCCAGCAGTTCCCTCCGAGACCCCGGAAACATTCAGTACTTC CASSSLRDPGNIQYF